A single sample gave rise to the 27 T cell receptor beta chains below, sequenced in a study of T-cell memory formation after mild COVID-19. MiXCR, applied by TCRdb to the 5' RACE reads, yields one record per CDR3 protein. The profile shows fewer than 250,000 distinct CDR3 sequences, over 9.5% of them singletons. The specimen sequenced was PBMCs or a T cell subset sorted from them (not recorded which). These receptor sequences come from a man younger than 35 who had mild COVID-19 (a few samples of this study predate the infection). Cell type and time point are not known.

This clonotype turned up a few times. The chain combines TRBV12-3 or TRBV12-4 with TRBJ1-5, with 7 bases lining up with TRBD1. This CDR3 comprises 15 residues. The ends lost 8 bases at V and 2 bases at J; junction bases unmatched: 9. CDR3 protein: CASSTGEIGNQPQHF. Written as DNA, the CDR3 is TGTGCCAGCTCCACAGGGGAGATCGGCAATCAGCCCCAGCATTTT.

This clonotype was seen a handful of times. J is TRBJ2-2 and V is TRBV7-2; D may be TRBD1 (6 bases). Germline CDR1 is SGHTA and CDR2 is FQGNSA. The CDR3 has 14 amino acids. The germline V and J ends were trimmed by 6 bases and 6 bases, with 14 bases remaining between them. The CDR3 DNA sequence: TGTGCCAGCAGTCGCACACCAGGGGCCGGGGAGCTGTTTTTT. Translated: CASSRTPGAGELFF.

This clonotype was seen a few times. The CDR3 DNA follows: TGCGCCAGCAGCTTGGCGGGGGTCGGAAACTACAATGAGCAGTTCTTC. Its translation: CASSLAGVGNYNEQFF. The genes are TRBV5-1 and TRBJ2-1; D might be TRBD2 (6 bases). Germline V gene lookup returns CDR1 SGHRS and CDR2 YFSETQ. The CDR3 runs 16 residues. V was trimmed by 0 bases and J by 3 bases, leaving 13 bases between them.

The CDR3 region has the DNA TGTGCCAGCAGCGGGGACAGATACAATGAGCAGTTCTTC. Its protein product is CASSGDRYNEQFF. This chain uses TRBV7-2 with TRBJ2-1; 7 positions agree with TRBD1. The CDR3 spans 13 residues. Trimming removed 5 bases from V and 4 bases from J; junction bases left unmatched: 2. The germline CDR1 and CDR2 sequences are SGHTA and FQGNSA.

This clonotype was detected only a few times. The rearrangement joins TRBV7-2 to TRBJ1-5; TRBD1 might be the D (5 bases). Trimming left V 6 bases short and J 6 bases short, with 15 bases between. Per the germline V gene, CDR1 is SGHTA and CDR2 is FQGNSA. The CDR3 is 14 residues long. CDR3 sequence (DNA): TGTGCCAGCAGTAACCAGGGTTTTGGTCAGCCCCAGCATTTT. Translating gives CASSNQGFGQPQHF.

This chain uses TRBV7-3 with TRBJ2-5; 8 positions agree with TRBD2. The trim removed 3 bases at V and 3 bases at J, leaving 3 bases unmatched. This CDR3 has 14 residues. Germline loops: CDR1 SGHTA, CDR2 FQGTGA. The CDR3 sequence: CASSLNGGEETQYF. In DNA, the CDR3 is TGTGCCAGCAGCTTGAACGGGGGGGAAGAGACCCAGTACTTC.

This chain joins TRBV3-1 and TRBJ2-1; D is ambiguous. The CDR3 consists of 16 residues. Germline V lookup: CDR1 LGHDT, CDR2 YNNKEL (reference sequence). Between the trimmed V and J ends, which lost 0 bases and 9 bases, there was a span of 18 bases. The CDR3: CASSQDLGQNVGEQFF. CDR3 DNA sequence: TGTGCCAGCAGCCAAGATTTGGGCCAAAATGTAGGTGAGCAGTTCTTC.

This clonotype has a handful of counts. The chain uses TRBV9 and TRBJ1-6; no definite D call. Germline assignment: CDR1 SGDLS and CDR2 YYNGEE. The V gene lost 4 bases and the J gene lost 7 bases, with 12 bases spanning the gap. CDR3 length: 14 amino acids. CDR3 DNA: TGTGCCAGCAGCCCGCAGGTGACAAATTCACCCCTCCACTTT. It specifies CASSPQVTNSPLHF.

This clonotype was seen a handful of times. This sequence joins TRBV6-2 or TRBV6-3 and TRBJ2-5; possibly TRBD2 for D (5 bases). In germline, CDR1 is MNHEY, CDR2 SVGEGT. Trimming shortened V by 4 bases and J by 5 bases, and 20 bases separated the two germline ends. The length of the CDR3 is 16 residues. CDR3 amino acids: CASSFTTGRGLETQYF. The CDR3 DNA is TGTGCCAGCAGTTTTACCACTGGGAGAGGGTTGGAGACCCAGTACTTC.

The chain has TRBV7-2 and TRBJ2-1, with TRBD2 matching over 7 bases. Germline CDR1 SGHTA, CDR2 FQGNSA. The CDR3 runs 15 residues. The V segment lost 5 bases and the J segment 0 bases; nucleotides outside the gene matches: 4. The CDR3 spells CASSRAGDSYNEQFF. The CDR3, as DNA: TGTGCCAGCAGCCGTGCGGGGGACTCCTACAATGAGCAGTTCTTC.

This chain connects TRBV12-3 or TRBV12-4 to TRBJ1-4; no clear D gene. The CDR3 runs 12 residues. V shed 6 bases and J shed 6 bases, with 8 bases lying between them. For the CDR3, the DNA is TGTGCCAGCAGCGAATATTATGAAAAACTGTTTTTT. Residues: CASSEYYEKLFF.

The J gene is TRBJ2-6, the V gene TRBV20-1; D is unresolved. CDR1 is DFQATT, CDR2 SNEGSKA, per germline (reference sequence). V was pared by 2 bases and J by 13 bases, with 9 bases between. This CDR3 spans 11 amino acids. Here the CDR3 DNA reads TGCAGTGCTAGATCGGCAGGAGTCCTGACTTTC. Translated: CSARSAGVLTF.

The rearrangement links TRBV6-1 to TRBJ1-1; D may be TRBD1 (5 bases). The CDR3 is made up of 10 amino acids. The V and J ends lost 6 bases and 11 bases respectively, with 10 bases between them. Germline V gives CDR1 MNHNS, CDR2 SASEGT. CDR3 in amino acids: CASRGPVAFF. In DNA, the CDR3 is TGTGCCAGCAGGGGGCCGGTGGCTTTCTTT.

The chain combines TRBV5-1 with TRBJ1-2; D not certain. Germline CDR1 is SGHRS and CDR2 is YFSETQ. Trimming removed 0 bases at V and 4 bases at J, with 10 bases between. This CDR3 spans 14 amino acids. The CDR3 region is CASSLAAEAYGYTF. CDR3 in DNA: TGCGCCAGCAGCTTGGCGGCGGAGGCCTATGGCTACACCTTC. The variable domain in full, completed from reference TRBV5-1 and TRBJ1-2, reads KAGVTQTPRYLIKTRGQQVTLSCSPISGHRSVSWYQQTPGQGLQFLFEYFSETQRNKGNFPGRFSGRQFSNSRSEMNVSTLELGDSALYLCASSLAAEAYGYTFGSGTRLTVV.

The gene calls are TRBV5-1 and TRBJ2-3; the match to TRBD2 covers 10 bases. This CDR3 is 15 amino acids long. Germline CDR1 reads SGHRS; CDR2 reads YFSETQ. The trim removed 2 bases at V and 4 bases at J, leaving 4 bases unmatched. Written as DNA, the CDR3 is TGCGCCAGCAGCTTTAGCGGGGGGAGTGCAGATACGCAGTATTTT. It translates to CASSFSGGSADTQYF.

The chain couples TRBV12-3 or TRBV12-4 to TRBJ1-5; 8 positions match TRBD1. V lost 4 bases to trimming and J lost 1 base; unmatched junction nucleotides: 3. The CDR3 is made up of 15 amino acids. CDR3 region: CASSSGQGSNQPQHF. The CDR3 coding sequence is TGTGCCAGCAGTTCAGGACAGGGAAGCAATCAGCCCCAGCATTTT.

This clonotype was observed a handful of times. This chain uses TRBV3-1 with TRBJ2-3, with D perhaps matching TRBD2 (5 bases). From germline, CDR1 is LGHDT and CDR2 YNNKEL (reference sequence). Trimming took 2 bases from V and 2 from J, leaving 11 bases between them. The CDR3 extends over 15 amino acids. The DNA for the CDR3 is TGTGCCAGCAGCCAAAGGCTAGCCACCACAGATACGCAGTATTTT. Translation: CASSQRLATTDTQYF.

This clonotype has more than one count but fewer than ten. The chain couples TRBV18 to TRBJ2-7; 8 bases line up with TRBD1. Germline values: CDR1 KGHSH, CDR2 LQKENI. This CDR3 is built from 15 residues. Germline trimming cut 1 base from V and 1 base from J; bases unmatched to any gene: 3. CDR3 sequence reads: CASSPRQGFSYEQYF. The CDR3 DNA reads TGTGCCAGCTCACCACGACAGGGGTTTTCCTACGAGCAGTACTTC.

The chain carries TRBV7-2 and TRBJ2-1; D is perhaps TRBD2 (8 bases). The CDR3 is 14 amino acids. Germline V gives CDR1 SGHTA, CDR2 FQGNSA. The V and J ends lost 8 bases and 7 bases respectively, with 18 bases between them. As DNA, the CDR3 is TGTGCCAGCGACAGGGCGGGGGGTCGGAATGAGCAGTTCTTC. This encodes CASDRAGGRNEQFF.

The chain recombines TRBV7-2 with TRBJ2-5; 7 bases are a match to TRBD2. Unmatched junction bases numbered 13, after V lost 5 bases and J lost 7 bases. The CDR3 contains 15 residues. Germline CDR1 is SGHTA and CDR2 is FQGNSA. The CDR3 reads CASSPIRGRVGTQYF. Written as DNA, the CDR3 is TGTGCCAGCAGCCCAATCCGAGGGAGGGTAGGGACCCAGTACTTC.

This clonotype was counted a few times. The chain links TRBV5-1 to TRBJ1-6; TRBD1 matches at 8 bases. The CDR3 runs 17 residues. Germline V gene lookup returns CDR1 SGHRS and CDR2 YFSETQ. The trim removed 4 bases at V and 2 bases at J, leaving 8 bases unmatched. CDR3 residues: CASSIGQGSPYNSPLHF. In DNA, the CDR3 is TGCGCCAGCAGCATCGGACAGGGTAGCCCCTATAATTCACCCCTCCACTTT.

The V gene is TRBV4-3, the J gene TRBJ1-1; 8 bases align to TRBD1. V was pared by 6 bases and J by 8 bases, with 5 bases of the junction left unmatched. This CDR3 is 12 amino acids long. CDR1 and CDR2 from the germline V gene are LGHNA and YSLEER. The DNA for the CDR3 is TGCGCCAGCAGTGGGACAGGCCTAGAAGCTTTCTTT. Residues: CASSGTGLEAFF.

This CDR3 is CASSHAGLETQYF. CDR3 sequence (DNA): TGTGCCAGCAGCCATGCAGGGTTGGAGACCCAGTACTTC. The chain employs TRBV12-3 or TRBV12-4 and TRBJ2-5; tentative D call: TRBD1 (5 bases). Trimming took 6 bases from V and 5 from J, leaving 13 bases between them. This CDR3 is 13 amino acids long.

The J gene is TRBJ2-2, the V gene TRBV7-7; the D gene is possibly TRBD2 (7 bases). The CDR3 is 15 residues long. The germline V and J ends were trimmed by 3 bases and 4 bases, with 12 bases remaining between them. Germline V CDR1 and CDR2: SSHAT, FNYEAQ (reference sequence). CDR3 region: CASSLGGAGTGELFF. The DNA for the CDR3 is TGTGCCAGCAGCTTGGGGGGGGCCGGCACCGGGGAGCTGTTTTTT.

V and J are TRBV6-5 and TRBJ1-1; D call uncertain. V dropped 0 bases and J dropped 3 bases, with 5 bases sitting between them. CDR1 and CDR2 (germline): MNHEY, SVGAGI. The CDR3 is made up of 13 amino acids. The chain's CDR3 is CASSYSGYTEAFF. DNA of the CDR3: TGTGCCAGCAGTTACTCCGGTTACACTGAAGCTTTCTTT.

This clonotype appeared a few times. This sequence joins TRBV20-1 and TRBJ2-1; 10 nucleotides align to TRBD2. The CDR3 has 17 amino acids. The J segment lost 0 bases and the V segment lost 1 base, leaving 6 bases of the junction unmatched. The V gene's germline CDR1 is DFQATT and CDR2 SNEGSKA (reference sequence). The CDR3 bases are TGCAGTGCTAGAGTTGGAAGCGGGGGGGCCTCCTACAATGAGCAGTTCTTC. It encodes CSARVGSGGASYNEQFF.

The chain combines TRBV2 with TRBJ1-5; D is unresolved. The CDR3 spans 13 residues. With 5 bases removed from V and 3 bases from J, the gap between germline ends came to 8 bases. Germline CDR1 SNHLY, CDR2 FYNNEI. The chain's CDR3 is CASSPQDNQPQHF. The DNA of the CDR3 is TGTGCCAGCAGTCCCCAGGACAATCAGCCCCAGCATTTT.